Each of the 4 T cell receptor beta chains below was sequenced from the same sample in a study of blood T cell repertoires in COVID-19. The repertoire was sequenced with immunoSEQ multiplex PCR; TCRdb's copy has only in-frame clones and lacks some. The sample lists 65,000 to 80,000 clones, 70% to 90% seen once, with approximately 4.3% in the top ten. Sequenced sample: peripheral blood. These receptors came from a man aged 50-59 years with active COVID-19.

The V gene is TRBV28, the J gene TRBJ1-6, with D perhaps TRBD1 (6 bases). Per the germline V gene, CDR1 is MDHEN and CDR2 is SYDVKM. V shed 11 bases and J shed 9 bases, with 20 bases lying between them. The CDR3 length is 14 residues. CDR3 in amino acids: CAVGGQLEISPLHF. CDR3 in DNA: TGTGCCGTAGGCGGACAGCTGGAAATTTCACCCCTCCACTTT.

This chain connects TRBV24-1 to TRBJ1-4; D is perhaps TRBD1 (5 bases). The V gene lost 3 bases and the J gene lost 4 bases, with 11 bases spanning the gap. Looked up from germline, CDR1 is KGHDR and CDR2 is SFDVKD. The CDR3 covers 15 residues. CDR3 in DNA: TGTGCCACCAGTGATCGGGGGAGTGGTAATGAAAAACTGTTTTTT. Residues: CATSDRGSGNEKLFF.

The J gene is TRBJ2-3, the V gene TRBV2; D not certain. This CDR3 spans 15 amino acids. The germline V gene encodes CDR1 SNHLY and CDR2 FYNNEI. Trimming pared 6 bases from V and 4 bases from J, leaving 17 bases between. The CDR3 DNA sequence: TGTGCCAGCAGCGCCTTAGCAGTAGGATCAGATACGCAGTATTTT. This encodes CASSALAVGSDTQYF.

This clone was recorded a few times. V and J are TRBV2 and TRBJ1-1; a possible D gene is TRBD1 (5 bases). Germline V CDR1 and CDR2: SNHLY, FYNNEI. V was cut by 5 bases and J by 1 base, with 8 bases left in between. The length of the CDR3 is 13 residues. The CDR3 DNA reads TGTGCCAGCAGTACGGGGGGGAACACTGAAGCTTTCTTT. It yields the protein CASSTGGNTEAFF.